This T cell receptor beta chain originates from a study of shared clonotypes between healthy human individuals. Whole-study context: Donors were a couple of women and a few men aged 18 to 49.

Study-wide points: Non-shared clonotypes showed lower generation probabilities than clonotypes common to all four donors.

The CDR3 extends over 14 amino acids. V lost 5 bases and J 2 bases, leaving 12 bases between the germline ends. Per germline, CDR1 LNHDA and CDR2 SQIVND (reference sequence). Sequenced by immunoSEQ multiplex PCR; TCRdb stores in-frame clones only, minus some. The table lists a few million clones, 85% to 95% of them singletons. On this clone: The antigen remains undetermined.

J is TRBJ1-2 and V is TRBV19, with D maybe TRBD1 (6 bases). Specimen: naive CD4+ T cells from PBMCs. Subset specified: CD45RA+ positively selected. This receptor was taken from a man in his late teens or twenties in good health. Some clones in this sample may be carry-over from other donors' samples. CDR3 loop: CASSPLDRNYGYTF. The DNA of the CDR3 is TGTGCCAGTAGTCCACTGGACAGAAACTATGGCTACACCTTC.